Listed here is a single T cell receptor beta chain. In germline, CDR1 is LNHDA, CDR2 SQIVND (reference sequence). CDR3 length: 15 residues. The V gene end was trimmed by 9 bases and the J gene end by 1 base; junction bases not matched to a gene: 3. Regarding time point: patch test 2, 6 weeks after DPC sensitization. Stated treatment: therapeutic diphenylcyclopropenone sensitization with weekly scalp DPC. A single record per CDR3 protein comes from TCRdb applying MiXCR to the RACE reads. Of about 40,000 distinct CDR3 sequences detected, around 3.2% appear once; the ten largest clones hold about 6.2%. This record comes from a study of human T cells and chemical hapten exposure.

The clonotype comes from a middle-aged man with alopecia areata. Some clones in this sample may be carry-over from other donors' samples. The specimen comprised whole blood, sampled in connection with sensitization to the hapten diphenylcyclopropenone (DPC). The rearrangement uses TRBV19 and TRBJ2-6; 10 bases map to TRBD1. The chain's CDR3 is CASRQGASGANVLTF. The CDR3 coding sequence is TGTGCCAGCAGACAGGGGGCGTCTGGGGCCAACGTCCTGACTTTC.